The 10 T cell receptor beta chains below were found in one sample sequenced in a study of Graves' ophthalmopathy and Graves' hyperthyroidism. RNA transcripts served as template for amplifying TCR beta CDR3 sequences. Second-round multiplex PCR followed a first-round RT-PCR using HTBI primers. Each CDR3 protein is one row after TCRdb ran MiXCR on the multiplex PCR reads. The sample lists about 500,000 distinct CDR3 sequences, around an eighth occurring once. The sample taken for sequencing was blood. The receptors originated from a woman aged 25 to 39 with Graves' ophthalmopathy.

This clonotype came up a few times. V usage is TRBV2 and J usage is TRBJ2-7; TRBD2 agrees at 10 bases. CDR3 length: 17 residues. Per germline, CDR1 SNHLY and CDR2 FYNNEI. Germline trimming cut 8 bases from V and 0 bases from J; bases unmatched to any gene: 13. The CDR3 sequence is CASWAGTSVVSSYEQYF. In DNA, the CDR3 is TGTGCCAGCTGGGCGGGGACTAGCGTTGTAAGCTCCTACGAGCAGTACTTC.

This clonotype has a handful of counts. V and J are TRBV30 and TRBJ2-5, with D possibly TRBD1 on 5 matching bases. The CDR3 is 13 amino acids. V lost 1 base to trimming and J lost 5 bases, with 11 bases between them. Germline CDR1 GTSNPN, CDR2 SVGIG (reference sequence). The CDR3 nucleotides are TGTGCCTGGAGTGCGGACACCCCCGAGACCCAGTACTTC. Amino acids: CAWSADTPETQYF.

This clonotype was detected many times. This chain uses TRBV15 with TRBJ1-2, with 11 bases aligning to TRBD1. The CDR3 loop spans 14 amino acids. Germline V CDR1 and CDR2: LNHNV, YYDKDF (reference sequence). Trimming removed 4 bases from V and 8 bases from J; junction bases left unmatched: 6. The CDR3 region has the DNA TGTGCCACCAGCACCCGGACAGGGGGCGTCGGCTACACCTTC. It yields the protein CATSTRTGGVGYTF.

This clonotype was seen at least ten times. The V and J genes are TRBV12-3 or TRBV12-4 and TRBJ1-1; D not resolved. V lost 4 bases and J 0 bases, leaving 12 bases between the germline ends. This CDR3 has 15 residues. For the CDR3, the DNA is TGTGCCAGCAGTTCAGGCGGCTTTATGAACACTGAAGCTTTCTTT. Translated, it gives CASSSGGFMNTEAFF.

The J gene is TRBJ1-2, the V gene TRBV7-9; possibly TRBD1 for D (5 bases). The CDR3 has 14 amino acids. Trimming took 1 base from V and 8 from J, leaving 14 bases between them. In germline, CDR1 is SEHNR, CDR2 FQNEAQ (reference sequence). The CDR3 protein is CASSLDPGSEGYTF. Here the CDR3 DNA reads TGTGCCAGCAGCTTAGATCCAGGGTCGGAAGGCTACACCTTC.

Ten or more counts support this clonotype. The chain uses TRBV30 and TRBJ2-2; D is unresolved. Germline lookup yields CDR1 GTSNPN and CDR2 SVGIG (reference sequence). V lost 7 bases and J 9 bases, leaving 18 bases between the germline ends. CDR3 length: 13 residues. The CDR3 region has the DNA TGTGCCTCGAATAACGATCTATACCGGGAGCTGTTTTTT. Translating gives CASNNDLYRELFF. The complete variable domain, with remaining parts taken from reference TRBV30 and TRBJ2-2, reads SQTIHQWPATLVQPVGSPLSLECTVEGTSNPNLYWYRQAAGRGLQLLFYSVGIGQISSEVPQNLSASRPQDRQFILSSKKLLLSDSGFYLCASNNDLYRELFFGEGSRLTVL.

This clonotype was observed at least ten times. This chain joins TRBV6-1 and TRBJ1-5; D gene uncertain. Trimming took off 1 base at V and 4 bases at J, with 11 bases between the two ends. This CDR3 is 15 amino acids long. Germline V gene data show CDR1 as MNHNS and CDR2 as SASEGT. CDR3 nucleotide sequence: TGTGCCAGCAGTGAAGAGGAGGGCGGGAATCAGCCCCAGCATTTT. Translating it yields CASSEEEGGNQPQHF.

This clonotype appeared a few times. V gene TRBV30 combines with J gene TRBJ1-1; D is ambiguous. V lost 2 bases and J 6 bases, leaving 7 bases between the germline ends. This CDR3 region has 11 residues. The germline V gene encodes CDR1 GTSNPN and CDR2 SVGIG (reference sequence). CDR3 sequence reads: CAWSRGSEAFF. CDR3 bases: TGTGCCTGGAGTCGTGGTTCTGAAGCTTTCTTT.

This clonotype occurred a few times. The V gene is TRBV2, the J gene TRBJ2-5; 9 bases agree with TRBD1. Germline V CDR1 and CDR2: SNHLY, FYNNEI. V shed 7 bases and J 0 bases; nucleotides not matched to a gene: 6. The CDR3 is 15 residues long. This CDR3 reads CASIGDRVYQETQYF. The DNA of the CDR3 is TGTGCCAGCATCGGGGACAGGGTCTACCAAGAGACCCAGTACTTC.

Comments on this clonotype: A much more abundant neighbour one base away suggests this may be a read error. The CDR3 nucleotides are TGCGCCAGCAGCCAAGAATTGGCAACCAACACCGGGGGGCTGTTTTTT. It encodes CASSQELATNTGGLFF. V and J are TRBV4-1 and TRBJ2-2, with TRBD2 as a possible D gene (6 bases). CDR1 is MGHRA, CDR2 YSYEKL, per germline. The CDR3 contains 16 residues.